The 20 T cell receptor beta chains below come from one sample, sequenced in a study of blood T cell repertoires in COVID-19. Data came from immunoSEQ multiplex PCR; TCRdb stores just in-frame clones and leaves some out. The sample lists approximately 170,000 clones, around 80% seen once, with 15% to 20% in the top ten. The specimen sequenced was PBMCs or T cells enriched from blood (not recorded which). Receptor source: a woman in her seventies in a cohort exposed to, infected with or recovered from COVID-19 (not recorded which).

The chain uses TRBV19 and TRBJ1-5, with D possibly matching TRBD1 (6 bases). The CDR3 spans 15 residues. Germline CDR1 reads LNHDA; CDR2 reads SQIVND (reference sequence). Trimming shortened V by 5 bases and J by 11 bases, and 22 bases separated the two germline ends. The CDR3 region has the DNA TGTGCCAGTAGTCCCGACAGGACGGTTCAGACGACCCAGCATTTT. This encodes CASSPDRTVQTTQHF.

J is TRBJ2-1 and V is TRBV2; TRBD2 matches at 11 bases. The CDR3 consists of 13 residues. V dropped 6 bases and J dropped 10; count of bases not matched to a gene: 5. Per germline, CDR1 SNHLY and CDR2 FYNNEI. As DNA, the CDR3 is TGTGCCAGCAGGGCGGGACTAGCGGTAGAGCAGTTCTTC. Its translation is CASRAGLAVEQFF.

This chain connects TRBV4-1 to TRBJ2-7, with 10 bases that match TRBD1. V dropped 4 bases and J dropped 2; count of bases not matched to a gene: 5. This CDR3 has 15 amino acids. Germline V gives CDR1 MGHRA, CDR2 YSYEKL. CDR3 sequence (DNA): TGCGCCAGCAGCCTCGGACAGGGGGGGGCCTACGAGCAGTACTTC. This encodes CASSLGQGGAYEQYF.

A single count supports this clone. V is TRBV7-3 and J is TRBJ1-1; TRBD1 matches 10 bases. The germline CDR1 and CDR2 sequences are SGHTA and FQGTGA. This CDR3 spans 14 amino acids. V lost 4 bases, J lost 8 bases, and 7 bases stayed unmatched. The DNA for the CDR3 is TGTGCCAGCAGCTCGGGACAGGGGCCAAAGGAAGCTTTCTTT. Its protein product is CASSSGQGPKEAFF.

A few counts support this clone. V usage is TRBV10-3 and J usage is TRBJ1-6; D is unclear. V shed 0 bases and J shed 0 bases, with 6 bases lying between them. Germline-derived CDR1 and CDR2 are ENHRY and SYGVKD. The CDR3 spans 16 residues. In DNA, the CDR3 is TGTGCCATCAGTGAGTCTTATAGCTCCTATAATTCACCCCTCCACTTT. Its translation: CAISESYSSYNSPLHF.

The CDR3 loop reads CASSLTGRVEKLFF. For the CDR3, the DNA is TGTGCCAGCAGCTTAACCGGCAGGGTGGAAAAACTGTTTTTT. The chain employs TRBV11-2 and TRBJ1-4; D might be TRBD1 (5 bases). The germline V and J ends were trimmed by 2 bases and 8 bases, with 12 bases remaining between them. The CDR3 consists of 14 residues. Looked up from germline, CDR1 is SGHAT and CDR2 is FQNNGV.

J is TRBJ1-6 and V is TRBV19; D remains unclear. Trimming removed 7 bases from V and 8 bases from J, with 15 bases in between. Germline assignment: CDR1 LNHDA and CDR2 SQIVND (reference sequence). The CDR3 sequence is 14 residues long. CDR3 residues: CASTTPGMDSPLHF. The CDR3 coding sequence is TGTGCCAGTACCACCCCCGGGATGGATTCACCCCTCCACTTT.

V is TRBV28 and J is TRBJ1-3; TRBD1 might be the D (5 bases). Trimming took 3 bases from V and 1 from J, leaving 7 bases between them. The CDR3 covers 14 residues. Germline V lookup: CDR1 MDHEN, CDR2 SYDVKM. In DNA, the CDR3 is TGTGCCAGCAGTTTCGGGGGGTCTGGAAACACCATATATTTT. It codes for CASSFGGSGNTIYF.

The chain has TRBV3-1 (or the pseudogene TRBV3-2) and TRBJ1-1; D possibly corresponds to TRBD1 (5 bases). V lost 4 bases, J lost 3 bases, and 12 bases lay in between. The germline V gene encodes CDR1 LGHDT and CDR2 YNNKEL (reference sequence). The length of the CDR3 is 14 residues. CDR3 nucleotide sequence: TGTGCCAGCAGCCCCCTAGGCAGGGACACTGAAGCTTTCTTT. Its protein product is CASSPLGRDTEAFF.

This chain uses TRBV5-6 with TRBJ2-3, with TRBD2 matching 10 bases. Germline-derived CDR1 and CDR2 are SGHDT and YYEEEE. The CDR3 is made up of 15 amino acids. V gave up 7 bases and J gave up 3 bases; unmatched junction bases: 8. The CDR3: CASYPTSGNTDTQYF. CDR3 nucleotide sequence: TGTGCCAGCTACCCCACTAGCGGGAATACAGATACGCAGTATTTT. The variable domain in full, with the rest retrieved from reference TRBV5-6 and TRBJ2-3, is DAGVTQSPTHLIKTRGQQVTLRCSPKSGHDTVSWYQQALGQGPQFIFQYYEEEERQRGNFPDRFSGHQFPNYSSELNVNALLLGDSALYLCASYPTSGNTDTQYFGPGTRLTVL.

The DNA for the CDR3 is TGTGCCAGCAGCTTTCGGGGACAGGGAAACGGCGTCGGCACAGATACGCAGTATTTT. Translated, it gives CASSFRGQGNGVGTDTQYF. The gene calls are TRBV7-3 and TRBJ2-3, with 9 nucleotides matching TRBD1. The CDR3 is 19 residues long. From germline, CDR1 is SGHTA and CDR2 FQGTGA. Trimming at V came to 3 bases and at J to 1 base, leaving 14 bases not matched to a gene.

This chain joins TRBV4-3 and TRBJ2-3, with a weak D call TRBD2 (5 bases). The germline V gene encodes CDR1 LGHNA and CDR2 YSLEER. V lost 5 bases and J 5 bases, leaving 11 bases between the germline ends. The CDR3 length is 13 residues. The CDR3 DNA reads TGCGCCAGCAGCGAGCGGATAGGAGATACGCAGTATTTT. Translated: CASSERIGDTQYF.

CDR3 DNA sequence: TGCGCCAGCAGCTTGGCCGTCCTAGCGGAGCAGTTCTTC. Encoded protein: CASSLAVLAEQFF. This sequence joins TRBV5-1 and TRBJ2-1, with a weak D call TRBD2 (6 bases). Trimming removed 0 bases at V and 10 bases at J, with 11 bases between. CDR1 and CDR2 from the germline V gene are SGHRS and YFSETQ. This CDR3 has 13 amino acids.

The chain links TRBV7-8 to TRBJ2-1; 8 bases are shared with TRBD2. There are 18 residues in the CDR3. V shed 0 bases and J 0 bases; nucleotides not matched to a gene: 7. Germline V gene data show CDR1 as SGHVS and CDR2 as FQNEAQ. CDR3 loop: CASSLARTSPPSYNEQFF. CDR3 nucleotides: TGTGCCAGCAGCTTAGCGCGGACTAGCCCGCCCTCCTACAATGAGCAGTTCTTC. Full variable domain (missing parts from reference TRBV7-8 and TRBJ2-1): GAGVSQSPRYKVAKRGQDVALRCDPISGHVSLFWYQQALGQGPEFLTYFQNEAQLDKSGLPSDRFFAERPEGSVSTLKIQRTQQEDSAVYLCASSLARTSPPSYNEQFFGPGTRLTVL.

This chain uses TRBV7-6 with TRBJ2-5; the match to TRBD2 covers 9 bases. The CDR3 covers 17 residues. V shed 1 base and J 6 bases; nucleotides not matched to a gene: 12. Per germline, CDR1 SGHVS and CDR2 FNYEAQ. The CDR3 DNA sequence: TGTGCCAGCAGCTTAGAAGGTGGGGTAGCGGGAGATAAGACCCAGTACTTC. It yields the protein CASSLEGGVAGDKTQYF. Filled out from reference TRBV7-6 and TRBJ2-5, the complete variable domain reads GAGVSQSPRYKVTKRGQDVALRCDPISGHVSLYWYRQALGQGPEFLTYFNYEAQQDKSGLPNDRFSAERPEGSISTLTIQRTEQRDSAMYRCASSLEGGVAGDKTQYFGPGTRLLVL.

The rearrangement joins TRBV7-2 to TRBJ2-7; D ambiguous. The V and J ends lost 5 bases and 0 bases respectively, with 14 bases between them. The CDR3 runs to 15 residues. CDR1 and CDR2 from the germline V gene are SGHTA and FQGNSA. CDR3 residues: CASSAVPGFSYEQYF. CDR3 DNA: TGTGCCAGCAGCGCGGTCCCTGGGTTCTCCTACGAGCAGTACTTC.

This chain joins TRBV7-3 and TRBJ1-6, with D unresolved. CDR3 length equals 13 residues. Germline V gene sequence: CDR1 SGHTA, CDR2 FQGTGA. V lost 0 bases to trimming and J lost 11 bases, with 8 bases between them. The CDR3 nucleotides are TGTGCCAGCAGCTTAACGGTCCGGGCACCCCTCCACTTT. It is translated as CASSLTVRAPLHF.

This clone was counted only a few times. This rearrangement joins TRBV28 to TRBJ2-7; TRBD2 matches at 7 bases. Germline V gene lookup returns CDR1 MDHEN and CDR2 SYDVKM. The CDR3 runs to 14 residues. V shed 2 bases and J 0 bases; nucleotides not matched to a gene: 1. CDR3 DNA: TGTGCCAGCAGTTTAAGCGGGAACTCCTACGAGCAGTACTTC. This codes for CASSLSGNSYEQYF.

This clone was found a few times. Other nucleotide sequences from this sample produce the same CDR3. CDR3 loop: CASSDPTRLYEQYF. CDR3 in DNA: TGCGCCAGCAGTGATCCTACTAGATTATACGAGCAGTACTTC. J is TRBJ2-7 and V is TRBV10-2; perhaps TRBD2 as D (5 bases). The length of the CDR3 is 14 residues. Germline CDR1 WSHSY, CDR2 SAAADI. V was shortened by 3 bases and J by 4 bases, with 13 bases between the two germline ends.

CDR3 residues: CASSSNAYSQQFF. The CDR3 DNA reads as TGTGCCAGCAGCTCTAACGCCTATAGCCAGCAGTTCTTC. The chain is built from TRBV7-3 and TRBJ2-1; the D is unclear. CDR3 length equals 13 residues. From germline, CDR1 is SGHTA and CDR2 FQGTGA. V gave up 4 bases and J gave up 11 bases, with 15 bases separating them.